This T cell receptor beta chain was found in a study of molecular identifiers for immune sequencing clone quantification. TCRdb processed the PCR reads anew with MiXCR; each CDR3 protein has one entry. The sample records about 510,000 distinct CDR3 sequences, 20% to 25% being singletons. Sorting selected naive CD8 T cells with a CD8+CD4-CCR7+CD45RA+ phenotype. This clonotype was found once. The antigen is undetermined. The germline gene is not matched at one end of the junction; a read error may be the cause. Study-wide findings and caveats: Over 98% of effector molecules, but under 1% in naive cells, were held by clones with more than 20 RNA copies.

The CDR3 consists of 15 residues. Germline V lookup: CDR1 MNHEY, CDR2 SMNVEV (reference sequence). This rearrangement joins TRBV27 to TRBJ2-7, with no clear D. Sequences were obtained from naive CD8+ T cells from blood, with Jurkat cell RNA spiked in. Subset here: FACS-sorted CD8+CD4-CCR7+CD45RA+ naive T cells. This TCR was sampled from a human donor in good health. Some libraries in this study had Jurkat cell RNA spiked in. This CDR3 reads CANSTSPTESYEQYF. The CDR3, as DNA: TGTGCCAACAGTACATCCCCTACAGAGAGCTACGAGCAGTACTTC.